The rows below give T cell receptor beta chains drawn from one sample of a study of T cell responses to AZD1222 COVID-19 vaccine. Libraries were prepared by immunoSEQ multiplex PCR; TCRdb keeps only in-frame clonotypes and omits some of them. The sample records 100,000 or so clones, about 90% being singletons. The specimen comprised peripheral blood, sampled on day 0 of AZD1222 vaccination. All receptors derive from an adult in good health. CDR3s include the opening cysteine and the closing phenylalanine or tryptophan.

j_call	v_call	cdr3_aa
TRBJ1-2	TRBV2	CARTDPLGDYGYTF
TRBJ2-1	TRBV27	CASSSSGNEQFF
TRBJ1-2	TRBV12-5	CASGFSVGGAKVNYGYTF
TRBJ1-4	TRBV12-3/TRBV12-4	CASSFGTYEKLFF
TRBJ1-2	TRBV25-1	CASSEIYGYTF
TRBJ1-2	TRBV12-3/TRBV12-4	CASSLYPRGYTF
TRBJ1-4	TRBV7-2	CASSSSTGRAKLFF
TRBJ1-1	TRBV6-5	CASGDGEGTEAFF
TRBJ2-1	TRBV20-1	CSASRSPNEQFF
TRBJ1-1	TRBV3-1/TRBV3-2	CASSQDPQEAQSAFF
TRBJ1-1	TRBV2	CASSAQANTEAFF
TRBJ2-3	TRBV27	CASRARVTDTQYF
TRBJ1-2	TRBV19	CASSIIVAGDGYTF
TRBJ2-7	TRBV5-1	CASSPPGDEQYF
TRBJ1-2	TRBV20-1	CSARGDYGYTF
TRBJ2-6	TRBV7-2	CASSLGTANVLTF
TRBJ1-1	TRBV20-1	CSASIVTEAFF
TRBJ2-3	TRBV7-2	CASSGTSGGAGTDTQYF
TRBJ2-1	TRBV29-1	CSVEVQESSYNEQFF
TRBJ1-2	TRBV21-1	CASSSRGHQGGGYTF
TRBJ1-2	TRBV4-3	CASSQVAGTYGYTF
TRBJ1-4	TRBV19	CASSIQGGAEKLFF
TRBJ2-3	TRBV25-1	CASSEEVSGRGTDTQYF
TRBJ2-7	TRBV3-1/TRBV3-2	CASSPSLRGYEQYF
TRBJ1-1	TRBV10-3	CAISEPGEGSTEAFF
TRBJ1-2	TRBV7-8	CASSYPGQVPLGYTF
TRBJ1-2	TRBV3-1/TRBV3-2	CASSQDFRTGAGYTF
TRBJ1-4	TRBV9	CASSVASGANEKLFF
TRBJ1-5	TRBV6-2/TRBV6-3	CASSYEGIQPQHF
TRBJ1-2	TRBV4-1	CASSQVRGYGYTF
TRBJ1-4	TRBV19	CASSIFGAPNEKLFF